This TCR beta chain was recorded in a study of memory CD4+ T cells and cytomegalovirus serostatus. Assay: immunoSEQ multiplex PCR; the TCRdb copy retains only in-frame clones and omits some. The repertoire consists of over 40,000 clones, with 65% to 85% occurring once and the leading ten covering roughly 0.6%. Single viable CD3+CD4+CD8-CD45RO+ cells were sorted as the memory CD4+ T cells. CDR1 LGHNA and CDR2 YNFKEQ come from the germline V gene. The CDR3 spans 16 residues. V shed 2 bases, J shed 2 bases, and the junction held 4 bases outside the gene matches. The chain links TRBV4-2 to TRBJ2-1; 9 nucleotides align to TRBD2. The sample was memory CD4+ T cells from blood. The TCR originated in an adult in good health and CMV-seronegative. This chain's CDR3 is CASSQNLAGAYNEQFF. In nucleotides, the CDR3 is TGTGCCAGCAGCCAAAATTTAGCGGGGGCCTACAATGAGCAGTTCTTC.